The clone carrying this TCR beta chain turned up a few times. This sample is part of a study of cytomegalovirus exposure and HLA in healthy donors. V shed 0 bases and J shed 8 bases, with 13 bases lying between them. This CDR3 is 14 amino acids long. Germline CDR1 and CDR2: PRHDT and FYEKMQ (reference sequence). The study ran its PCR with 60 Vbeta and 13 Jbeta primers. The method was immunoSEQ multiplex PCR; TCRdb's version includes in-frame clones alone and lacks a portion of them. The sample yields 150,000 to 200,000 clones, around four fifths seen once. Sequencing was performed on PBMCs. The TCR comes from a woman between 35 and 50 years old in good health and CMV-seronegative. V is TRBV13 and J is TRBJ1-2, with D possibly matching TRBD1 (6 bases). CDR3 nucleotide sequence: TGTGCCAGCAGCTTAGGCCGGCGGGGGGGCGGCTACACCTTC. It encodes CASSLGRRGGGYTF.